This TCR beta chain was profiled in a study of cytomegalovirus exposure and HLA in healthy donors. Study-level findings and limits: Specific recognition of CMV antigens was confirmed in vitro for a few chains (all CMV-associated). According to a subsequent analysis, TCR clusters identified in the first cohort showed a tendency to co-occur across the approximately 130 validation repertoires. The study recorded about 150 TCR beta chains that were cytomegalovirus-associated. It was reportedly the case that the classifier diagnosed cytomegalovirus status with high specificity and sensitivity.

Some clones are missing from TCRdb's copy, which holds only in-frame ones; the method was immunoSEQ multiplex PCR. Found here are some 170,000 clones, around nine tenths of them singletons; the top ten hold under 3.5%. The CDR3 consists of 13 residues. Trimming cost V 2 bases and J 9 bases, with 11 bases left between them. The V gene's germline CDR1 is SGHTA and CDR2 FQGTGA. Notes on this clone: The antigen is unknown.

The sequence was collected from a man aged 18 to 29 in good health and CMV-seropositive. V is TRBV7-3 and J is TRBJ2-1; D is ambiguous. The sequenced material came from PBMCs. CDR3 region: CASSLAVITEQFF. As DNA, the CDR3 is TGTGCCAGCAGCTTAGCAGTTATAACTGAGCAGTTCTTC.